What follows are 9 T cell receptor beta chains derived from one specimen sequenced in a study of CD8+ T cells in alopecia areata. As to treatment: oral pan-JAK inhibitor, 5-10 mg twice daily. Extracted from the samples, RNA was reverse transcribed into cDNA to serve as the sequencing template. Clones were read by immunoSEQ multiplex PCR, and TCRdb kept only the in-frame ones, dropping some. This sample has about 190,000 clones, with roughly 61% found just once. The sample was CD8+ T cells sorted from blood, taken at week 24, from a patient treated with tofacitinib. These receptors all come from a human donor with alopecia areata.

This chain links TRBV7-2 with TRBJ1-2, with 9 positions matching TRBD1. Germline CDR1 SGHTA, CDR2 FQGNSA. Trimming cost V 1 base and J 2 bases; bases outside gene matches: 5. This CDR3 is 16 amino acids long. The CDR3 DNA sequence: TGTGCCAGCAGCTTAGTCTCGGGGACAGGGAACTATGGCTACACCTTC. Translation gives CASSLVSGTGNYGYTF.

The chain employs TRBV30 and TRBJ1-1, with unresolved D. CDR3 length: 13 residues. CDR1 is GTSNPN, CDR2 SVGIG, per germline (reference sequence). Trimming left V 0 bases short and J 3 bases short, with 8 bases between. The CDR3 DNA reads TGTGCCTGGAGTGTCGTAAGATACACTGAAGCTTTCTTT. Protein: CAWSVVRYTEAFF.

The rearrangement uses TRBV13 and TRBJ2-4; 7 nucleotides agree with TRBD1. Germline CDR1 is PRHDT and CDR2 is FYEKMQ (reference sequence). This CDR3 is 16 amino acids long. V lost 4 bases and J lost 2; bases outside the gene matches: 8. The DNA for the CDR3 is TGTGCCAGCAGCTCGTGGACAGGTCGGTCCAAAAACATTCAGTACTTC. The encoded protein is CASSSWTGRSKNIQYF. Full variable domain (rest looked up from reference TRBV13 and TRBJ2-4): AAGVIQSPRHLIKEKRETATLKCYPIPRHDTVYWYQQGPGQDPQFLISFYEKMQSDKGSIPDRFSAQQFSDYHSELNMSSLELGDSALYFCASSSWTGRSKNIQYFGAGTRLSVL.

This chain links TRBV7-6 with TRBJ2-3; D remains unclear. This CDR3 spans 15 amino acids. Germline CDR1 SGHVS, CDR2 FNYEAQ. V shed 0 bases and J shed 1 base, with 8 bases lying between them. CDR3 bases: TGTGCCAGCAGCTTAGCAAATGGCGGCACAGATACGCAGTATTTT. Translating gives CASSLANGGTDTQYF.

The chain employs TRBV7-9 and TRBJ2-1; the match to TRBD1 covers 8 bases. Germline assignment: CDR1 SEHNR and CDR2 FQNEAQ (reference sequence). CDR3 length equals 16 residues. V shed 5 bases, J shed 3 bases, and the junction held 9 bases outside the gene matches. The CDR3 sequence: CASSGNDRGFYNEQFF. The CDR3 DNA is TGTGCCAGCAGCGGCAACGACAGGGGTTTCTACAATGAGCAGTTCTTC.

V usage is TRBV20-1 and J usage is TRBJ2-7, with D perhaps TRBD1 or TRBD2 (5 bases each). The CDR3 extends over 11 amino acids. Germline V gene sequence: CDR1 DFQATT, CDR2 SNEGSKA (reference sequence). The V gene lost 5 bases and the J gene lost 4 bases, with 9 bases spanning the gap. CDR3 coding DNA: TGCAGTGCTCGTGGGGGTTACGAGCAGTACTTC. Translating gives CSARGGYEQYF.

The chain joins TRBV15 to TRBJ1-1, with TRBD1 matching 8 bases. V shed 8 bases and J 11 bases; nucleotides not matched to a gene: 4. The CDR3 is made up of 10 amino acids. Germline V lookup: CDR1 LNHNV, CDR2 YYDKDF (reference sequence). The CDR3 region has the DNA TGTGCCACCGGGGACAGGTGGGCTTTCTTT. Translating gives CATGDRWAFF. Full variable domain (rest looked up from reference TRBV15 and TRBJ1-1): DAMVIQNPRYQVTQFGKPVTLSCSQTLNHNVMYWYQQKSSQAPKLLFHYYDKDFNNEADTPDNFQSRRPNTSFCFLDIRSPGLGDTAMYLCATGDRWAFFGQGTRLTVV.

This chain joins TRBV6-4 and TRBJ1-5, with D unclear. Germline V gene sequence: CDR1 MRHNA, CDR2 SNTAGT. The CDR3 covers 13 residues. Trimming removed 4 bases at V and 4 bases at J, with 8 bases between. The CDR3 region is CASSVSVNQPQHF. CDR3 DNA: TGTGCCAGCAGTGTTTCGGTTAATCAGCCCCAGCATTTT.

This chain connects TRBV11-1 to TRBJ2-2; D remains unclear. V lost 5 bases, J lost 2 bases, and 15 bases lay in between. The V gene's germline CDR1 is SGHAT and CDR2 FQDESV (reference sequence). The CDR3 length is 16 residues. DNA for the CDR3: TGTGCCAGCAGCCCTCATCTGGGAACTAACACCGGGGAGCTGTTTTTT. Encoded protein: CASSPHLGTNTGELFF. The variable domain in full, completed from reference TRBV11-1 and TRBJ2-2, reads EAEVAQSPRYKITEKSQAVAFWCDPISGHATLYWYRQILGQGPELLVQFQDESVVDDSQLPKDRFSAERLKGVDSTLKIQPAELGDSAMYLCASSPHLGTNTGELFFGEGSRLTVL.